This T cell receptor beta chain was identified during a study of blood T cells in healthy people across ages. Unmatched junction bases numbered 2, after V lost 4 bases and J lost 6 bases. Germline CDR1 and CDR2: MGHDK and SYGVNS. This CDR3 contains 13 residues. Study-wide findings and caveats: It was the long-lived donors that had more naive CD4+ cells and higher diversity than aged donors. There was no known CMV status for donors, so expanded clonotype changes were possibly confounded.

A second PCR of about 7 to 11 cycles used a sample-barcoded 5' primer and a J-beta primer mix. MiXCR was run by TCRdb on the 5' RACE reads, yielding one entry per CDR3 protein. The sample has about 1.5 million distinct CDR3 sequences, approximately 43% seen once; the top ten hold under 5%. Aged about 6 to 95, donors were systemically healthy Caucasians from Russia. Each individual donor underwent a draw of ten milliliters of peripheral blood. To note about this clonotype: Its antigen is still unknown.

Sequencing was performed on blood. This sequence joins TRBV25-1 and TRBJ2-4; TRBD2 matches at 8 bases. The receptor was isolated from a woman aged 18-29 years in good health. CDR3 residues: CASSGSGANIQYF. The DNA for the CDR3 is TGTGCCAGCAGTGGTAGCGGGGCAAACATTCAGTACTTC.